This T cell receptor (beta chain) is from a study of cytomegalovirus exposure and HLA in healthy donors. Findings and limits, study-wide: Later analysis found that TCR beta chains associated with HLA were more clonally expanded than other, equally common chains. Rare TCR sequences dominated, though some public TCRs recurred in many donors. The authors later found most CMV-associated TCR beta chains appeared HLA-restricted.

This clone was detected once. The antigen remains unidentified. The same CDR3 also results from other DNA sequences found in this sample. J was trimmed by 3 bases and V by 11 bases; bases with no gene match: 7. This CDR3 is built from 13 residues. Germline V CDR1 and CDR2: SNHLY, FYNNEI. PCR used 60 Vbeta primers and 13 Jbeta primers. TCRdb's table, derived via immunoSEQ multiplex PCR, lists solely in-frame clones and lacks some. Of about 150,000 clones in the sample, about three quarters are singletons; the top ten hold 1.8%. The genes are TRBV2 and TRBJ2-1; TRBD1 aligns across 7 bases. The TCR sequence derives from a female donor in good health and CMV-seropositive. The sequenced sample was PBMCs. CDR3 in amino acids: CAWATGHYNEQFF. In DNA form, the CDR3 reads TGTGCCTGGGCGACAGGGCACTACAATGAGCAGTTCTTC.